This T cell receptor (beta chain) emerged from a study of cytomegalovirus exposure and HLA in healthy donors. Both 60 Vbeta primers and 13 Jbeta primers went into the PCR. Sequencing was performed with immunoSEQ multiplex PCR; in TCRdb, only in-frame clones are kept and a portion is missing. Of about 210,000 clones listed, 79% are singletons. This CDR3 has 15 amino acids. Germline V gene data show CDR1 as MNHNS and CDR2 as SASEGT. V was pared by 6 bases and J by 7 bases, with 18 bases between. V and J are TRBV6-1 and TRBJ1-4; a possible D gene is TRBD1 (5 bases). This receptor was taken from a male donor in good health and CMV-seropositive. Sequences were obtained from PBMCs. CDR3 sequence: CASSVGVGGGEKLFF. CDR3 DNA: TGTGCCAGCAGCGTTGGTGTGGGGGGTGGTGAAAAACTGTTTTTT.